Below are 14 T cell receptor beta chains sequenced from a single sample in a study of cytomegalovirus exposure and HLA in healthy donors. In the PCR, 60 Vbeta and 13 Jbeta primers were used. Repertoires were generated with immunoSEQ multiplex PCR, while TCRdb's copy carries only in-frame clones and drops some. The sample yields about 110,000 clones, approximately 72% seen once. The specimen was PBMCs. These receptors originate from a woman aged 40 to 55 in good health and CMV-seropositive.

The V gene is TRBV5-6, the J gene TRBJ2-5, with D tentatively TRBD1 (6 bases). Germline loops: CDR1 SGHDT, CDR2 YYEEEE. This CDR3 region has 13 residues. Trimming stripped 4 bases from V and 1 base from J, with 8 bases between. As DNA, the CDR3 is TGTGCCAGCAGCCCAGGGGTCCAAGAGACCCAGTACTTC. Translated, it gives CASSPGVQETQYF.

The rearrangement links TRBV11-3 to TRBJ1-4; D is unresolved. The CDR3 spans 13 residues. V was trimmed by 5 bases and J by 8 bases, leaving 12 bases between them. Germline V gene sequence: CDR1 SGHNT, CDR2 YENEEA. CDR3 region: CASSLTPEEKLFF. The CDR3 DNA sequence: TGTGCCAGCAGCCTTACCCCTGAGGAAAAACTGTTTTTT. Together with reference TRBV11-3 and TRBJ1-4, the CDR3 gives the full variable domain: EAGVVQSPRYKIIEKKQPVAFWCNPISGHNTLYWYLQNLGQGPELLIRYENEEAVDDSQLPKDRFSAERLKGVDSTLKIQPAELGDSAVYLCASSLTPEEKLFFGSGTQLSVL.

By frequency in the sample, this clone is medium-sized. The chain has TRBV27 and TRBJ2-7, with TRBD1 matching 10 bases. CDR1 is MNHEY, CDR2 SMNVEV, per germline (reference sequence). The ends lost 5 bases at V and 6 bases at J; junction bases unmatched: 4. The CDR3 length is 13 residues. In nucleotides, the CDR3 is TGTGCCAGCAGTGTGACAGGGGGCTTCGAGCAGTACTTC. Translated: CASSVTGGFEQYF.

The J gene is TRBJ2-1, the V gene TRBV14, with a possible D match to TRBD2 (5 bases). The CDR3 is 16 residues long. Deletions cut 4 bases from V and 4 bases from J, with 17 bases between. Germline V gives CDR1 SGHDN, CDR2 FVKESK. CDR3 sequence: CASSLTGVRAYNEQFF. CDR3 sequence (DNA): TGTGCCAGCAGCCTCACCGGGGTTCGGGCGTACAATGAGCAGTTCTTC.

The genes are TRBV11-3 and TRBJ2-3; TRBD1 is a possible D gene (5 bases). The CDR3 has 14 residues. Germline assignment: CDR1 SGHNT and CDR2 YENEEA. V was pared by 5 bases and J by 4 bases, with 13 bases between. The CDR3 sequence is CASSLRTTSDTQYF. The CDR3 nucleotides read TGTGCCAGCAGCCTTCGGACAACTTCAGATACGCAGTATTTT.

This clone was found a few times. V and J are TRBV5-6 and TRBJ2-1, with 8 bases lining up with TRBD1. V was clipped by 5 bases and J by 10 bases; unmatched bases: 14. CDR1 SGHDT and CDR2 YYEEEE come from the germline V gene. CDR3 length: 15 residues. CDR3 residues: CASREEGTGSREQFF. CDR3 bases: TGTGCCAGCAGAGAAGAAGGGACAGGTTCTCGGGAGCAGTTCTTC.

The chain joins TRBV18 to TRBJ2-3; D uncertain. V shed 3 bases and J shed 3 bases, with 10 bases lying between them. The germline V gene has CDR1 KGHSH and CDR2 LQKENI. The CDR3 loop spans 14 amino acids. The CDR3 sequence: CASSPAVQTDTQYF. As DNA, the CDR3 is TGTGCCAGCTCACCGGCCGTACAGACAGATACGCAGTATTTT.

The chain is built from TRBV7-9 and TRBJ2-7; 7 nucleotides line up with TRBD1. The CDR3 covers 13 residues. V dropped 6 bases and J dropped 7; count of bases not matched to a gene: 9. Germline-derived CDR1 and CDR2 are SEHNR and FQNEAQ (reference sequence). CDR3 residues: CASSSPGGWEQYF. The DNA of the CDR3 is TGTGCCAGCAGTTCTCCAGGGGGTTGGGAGCAGTACTTC.

The V call is TRBV10-3, the J call TRBJ1-2, with D possibly matching TRBD1 (5 bases). V lost 8 bases to trimming and J lost 0 bases, with 13 bases between them. CDR1 is ENHRY, CDR2 SYGVKD, per germline. The CDR3 is made up of 14 amino acids. Here the CDR3 reads CAISGGLANYGYTF. The CDR3 nucleotides are TGTGCCATCTCGGGGGGACTAGCTAACTATGGCTACACCTTC.

The rearrangement links TRBV4-1 to TRBJ1-2; 7 bases are a match to TRBD1. Germline CDR1 and CDR2: MGHRA and YSYEKL. The V and J ends lost 0 bases and 2 bases, in that order; junction bases with no gene match: 3. CDR3 size: 15 residues. CDR3 DNA: TGCGCCAGCAGCCAAGACCTGGGACAGAACTATGGCTACACCTTC. It translates to CASSQDLGQNYGYTF.

This clone was counted only a few times. The rearrangement uses TRBV2 and TRBJ2-7; weak D call: TRBD1 (5 bases). Per the germline V gene, CDR1 is SNHLY and CDR2 is FYNNEI. V was trimmed by 6 bases and J by 3 bases, leaving 6 bases between them. The CDR3 extends over 11 amino acids. The CDR3 bases are TGTGCCAGCAGACAGGTCTACGAGCAGTACTTC. Protein: CASRQVYEQYF.

The chain is built from TRBV5-1 and TRBJ2-7; 8 bases are shared with TRBD1. Trimming at V came to 3 bases and at J to 6 bases, leaving 8 bases not matched to a gene. This CDR3 comprises 14 residues. Germline CDR1 reads SGHRS; CDR2 reads YFSETQ. The CDR3 reads CASSSRDRSTEQYF. The DNA for the CDR3 is TGCGCCAGCAGCTCCCGGGACAGGTCAACCGAGCAGTACTTC. Drawing the rest from reference TRBV5-1 and TRBJ2-7, the complete variable domain is KAGVTQTPRYLIKTRGQQVTLSCSPISGHRSVSWYQQTPGQGLQFLFEYFSETQRNKGNFPGRFSGRQFSNSRSEMNVSTLELGDSALYLCASSSRDRSTEQYFGPGTRLTVT.

The rearrangement links TRBV10-3 to TRBJ2-3; possibly TRBD2 for D (6 bases). CDR1 is ENHRY and CDR2 is SYGVKD in the germline V gene. This CDR3 has 14 amino acids. The V gene lost 3 bases and the J gene lost 2 bases, with 9 bases spanning the gap. CDR3 amino acids: CAISDGGFTDTQYF. The CDR3 bases are TGTGCCATCAGTGACGGGGGATTCACAGATACGCAGTATTTT.

The genes are TRBV14 and TRBJ1-3; D ambiguous. Germline V CDR1 and CDR2: SGHDN, FVKESK. The CDR3 sequence is 14 residues long. With 5 bases removed from V and 4 bases from J, the gap between germline ends came to 12 bases. The CDR3 region is CASSKTTPGNTIYF. CDR3 coding DNA: TGTGCCAGCAGCAAAACTACCCCCGGAAACACCATATATTTT. Complete variable domain (other parts from reference TRBV14 and TRBJ1-3): EAGVTQFPSHSVIEKGQTVTLRCDPISGHDNLYWYRRVMGKEIKFLLHFVKESKQDESGMPNNRFLAERTGGTYSTLKVQPAELEDSGVYFCASSKTTPGNTIYFGEGSWLTVV.